The TCR beta chain under discussion was sequenced for a study of blood T cell repertoires in COVID-19. Study at large: From the United States, Italy and Spain came samples of acute and convalescent COVID-19.

The germline gives CDR1 MRHNA, CDR2 SNTAGT. V was pared by 4 bases and J by 5 bases, with 9 bases between. There are 14 residues in the CDR3. Source study methods: It was from reference gene primer amplification that nucleated cell counts were estimated. Clones were sequenced by immunoSEQ multiplex PCR, and TCRdb holds only the in-frame ones, with some missing. V and J calls and clone size come straight from that table; D and trimming were deduced from the DNA. The repertoire consists of tens of thousands of clones, with 60% to 80% occurring once and the leading ten covering 2% to 2.5%. A Seattle source enrolled patients during active infection and followed them longitudinally.

Material: peripheral blood. The TCR sequence derives from a man between 65 and 79 years old with COVID-19, enrolled during active disease. The V call is TRBV6-4, the J call TRBJ1-6; the D gene is possibly TRBD1 (5 bases). The CDR3 nucleotides read TGTGCCAGCAGTGTTGGGACTGATAATTCACCCCTCCACTTT. It encodes CASSVGTDNSPLHF.